This T cell receptor beta chain was recorded in a study of T cells in localized non-small cell lung cancer. Study results and caveats: Uninvolved neighboring lung showed the greatest T cell clonality, exceeding tumor.

TCRdb's table, derived via immunoSEQ multiplex PCR, lists solely in-frame clones and lacks some. The repertoire holds under 4,000 clones, with 25% to 35% as singletons. As concerns this clone: Its target is unknown.

Trimming cost V 2 bases and J 0 bases, with 11 bases left between them. Germline assignment: CDR1 SGHNT and CDR2 YENEEA. The CDR3 runs to 16 residues. Here the sequenced sample was lung tumor tissue, taken before any cancer treatment. V gene TRBV11-3 combines with J gene TRBJ2-1; the D gene is possibly TRBD1 (5 bases). The source of this sequence is a male donor older than 55 with stage I lung adenocarcinoma. CDR3 amino acids: CASSLNRQSSYNEQFF. CDR3 in DNA: TGTGCCAGCAGCTTAAACCGACAGAGCTCCTACAATGAGCAGTTCTTC.